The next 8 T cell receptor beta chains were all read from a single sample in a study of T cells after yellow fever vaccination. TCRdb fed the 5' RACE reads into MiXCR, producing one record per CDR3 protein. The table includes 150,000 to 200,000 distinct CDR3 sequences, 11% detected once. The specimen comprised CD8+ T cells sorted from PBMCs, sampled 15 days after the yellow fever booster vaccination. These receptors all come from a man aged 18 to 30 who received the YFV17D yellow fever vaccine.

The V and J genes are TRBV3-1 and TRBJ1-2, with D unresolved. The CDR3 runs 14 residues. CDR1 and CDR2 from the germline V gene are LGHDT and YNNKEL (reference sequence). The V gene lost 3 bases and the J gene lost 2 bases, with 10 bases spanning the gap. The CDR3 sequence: CASSHSGKNYGYTF. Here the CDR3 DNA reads TGTGCCAGCAGCCATTCAGGAAAGAACTATGGCTACACCTTC.

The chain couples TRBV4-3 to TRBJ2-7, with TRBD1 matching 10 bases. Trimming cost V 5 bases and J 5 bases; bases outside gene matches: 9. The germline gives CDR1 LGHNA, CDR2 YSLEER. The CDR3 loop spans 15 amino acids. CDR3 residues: CASSEPGQGSHEQYF. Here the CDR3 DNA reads TGCGCCAGCAGCGAACCGGGACAGGGGTCTCACGAGCAGTACTTC.

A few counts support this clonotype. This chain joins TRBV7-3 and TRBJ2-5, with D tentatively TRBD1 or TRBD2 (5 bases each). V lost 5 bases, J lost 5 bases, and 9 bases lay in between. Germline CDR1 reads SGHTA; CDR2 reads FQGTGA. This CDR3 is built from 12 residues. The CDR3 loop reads CASSIGDETQYF. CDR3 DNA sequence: TGTGCCAGCAGCATAGGGGACGAGACCCAGTACTTC.

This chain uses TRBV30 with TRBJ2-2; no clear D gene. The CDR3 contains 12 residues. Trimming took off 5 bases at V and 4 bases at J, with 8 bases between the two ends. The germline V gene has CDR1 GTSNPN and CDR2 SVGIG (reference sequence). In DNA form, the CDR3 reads TGTGCCTGGGGGGATGCCACCGGGGAGCTGTTTTTT. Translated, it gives CAWGDATGELFF. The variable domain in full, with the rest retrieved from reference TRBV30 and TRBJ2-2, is SQTIHQWPATLVQPVGSPLSLECTVEGTSNPNLYWYRQAAGRGLQLLFYSVGIGQISSEVPQNLSASRPQDRQFILSSKKLLLSDSGFYLCAWGDATGELFFGEGSRLTVL.

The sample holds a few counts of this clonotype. Written as DNA, the CDR3 is TGCGCCAGCAGCCTTAGCGGGGGCCCGGGAGAGACCCAGTACTTC. Amino acids: CASSLSGGPGETQYF. The V call is TRBV4-1, the J call TRBJ2-5, with 9 bases matching TRBD2. Germline loops: CDR1 MGHRA, CDR2 YSYEKL. There are 15 residues in the CDR3. Trimming took 4 bases from V and 4 from J; bases not matched to a gene: 7.

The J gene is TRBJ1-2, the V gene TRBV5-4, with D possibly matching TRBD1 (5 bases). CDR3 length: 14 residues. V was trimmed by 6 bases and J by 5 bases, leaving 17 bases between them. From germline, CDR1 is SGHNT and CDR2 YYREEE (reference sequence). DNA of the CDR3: TGTGCCAGCACACAGACAGCCTCAGGATATGGCTACACCTTC. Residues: CASTQTASGYGYTF.

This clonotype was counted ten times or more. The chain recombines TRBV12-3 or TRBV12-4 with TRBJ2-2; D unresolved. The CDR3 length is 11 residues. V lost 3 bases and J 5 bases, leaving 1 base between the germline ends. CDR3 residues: CASSFTGELFF. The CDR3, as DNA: TGTGCCAGCAGTTTTACCGGGGAGCTGTTTTTT.

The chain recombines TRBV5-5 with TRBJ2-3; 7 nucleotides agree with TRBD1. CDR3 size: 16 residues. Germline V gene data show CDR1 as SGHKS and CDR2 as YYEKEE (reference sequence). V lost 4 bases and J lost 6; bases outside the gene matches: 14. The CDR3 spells CASSDVGTDLRDTQYF. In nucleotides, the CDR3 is TGTGCCAGCAGCGATGTTGGGACAGATCTTCGGGATACGCAGTATTTT.